This T cell receptor beta chain stems from a study of T cell responses to AZD1222 COVID-19 vaccine. Study-level information: Second-dose intervals of approximately 4 or approximately 12 weeks were pooled. Overall study findings and caveats: At baseline, seropositivity was found in only 6 or 7 AZD1222 recipients.

Data came from immunoSEQ multiplex PCR; TCRdb stores just in-frame clones and leaves some out. The sample includes 130,000 or so clones, 75% to 90% of them seen just once. V was shortened by 6 bases and J by 1 base, with 12 bases between the two germline ends. The CDR3 is 15 amino acids. CDR1 and CDR2 from the germline V gene are SGHAT and FQNNGV. In the case of this clone: The antigen is not known.

The chain joins TRBV11-2 to TRBJ2-2; tentatively, D is TRBD1 (5 bases). The input for sequencing was peripheral blood, taken on day 0 of AZD1222 vaccination. This sequence was found in an adult in good health. The DNA for the CDR3 is TGTGCCAGCAGTCCACGTCAGGGGAACACCGGGGAGCTGTTTTTT. This encodes CASSPRQGNTGELFF.